Following are 5 T cell receptor beta chains from one sample sequenced in a study of shared clonotypes between healthy human individuals. Assay used: immunoSEQ multiplex PCR; TCRdb lists only in-frame clones, some missing. The sample lists roughly 95,000 clones, around half occurring once. The material sequenced was PBMCs. The receptors here all came from a woman in her forties in good health. Some clones in this sample may be carry-over from other donors' samples.

J is TRBJ1-3 and V is TRBV7-8; maybe TRBD1 (6 bases). The V gene's germline CDR1 is SGHVS and CDR2 FQNEAQ. This CDR3 comprises 18 residues. V dropped 4 bases and J dropped 3 bases, with 22 bases sitting between them. Written as DNA, the CDR3 is TGTGCCAGCAGCTCCATATTGGGAGGGGGGGCTTTTGGAAACACCATATATTTT. Translating it yields CASSSILGGGAFGNTIYF.

With regard to this clone: The sample has other DNA sequences that encode this CDR3 too. The chain carries TRBV5-6 and TRBJ1-3; D remains ambiguous. With 4 bases removed from V and 2 bases from J, the gap between germline ends came to 10 bases. The CDR3 covers 14 residues. Germline loops: CDR1 SGHDT, CDR2 YYEEEE. The CDR3: CASSPSATGNTIYF. CDR3 sequence (DNA): TGTGCCAGCAGCCCCTCAGCTACTGGAAACACCATATATTTT.

The gene calls are TRBV5-1 and TRBJ2-1, with 7 bases identical to TRBD2. CDR3 length: 13 residues. With V trimmed by 4 bases and J by 10 bases, 8 bases remained unmatched. Germline CDR1 is SGHRS and CDR2 is YFSETQ. The CDR3 region has the DNA TGCGCCAGCAGCGGCACGGGAGGTCGCGAGCAGTTCTTC. Its protein product is CASSGTGGREQFF.

This clone has ten or more counts. V gene TRBV6-4 combines with J gene TRBJ2-5; 8 bases map to TRBD2. This CDR3 has 15 amino acids. The V gene end was trimmed by 6 bases and the J gene end by 0 bases; junction bases not matched to a gene: 6. The germline CDR1 and CDR2 sequences are MRHNA and SNTAGT. CDR3 in amino acids: CASRGNSGDQETQYF. CDR3 sequence (DNA): TGTGCCAGCAGAGGAAATAGCGGGGACCAAGAGACCCAGTACTTC.

In regard to this clone: The sample holds other DNA sequences that translate to the same CDR3. The chain has TRBV30 and TRBJ1-5; TRBD1 might be the D (5 bases). Per the germline V gene, CDR1 is GTSNPN and CDR2 is SVGIG (reference sequence). V was cut by 0 bases and J by 5 bases, with 8 bases left in between. The CDR3 extends over 13 amino acids. The CDR3 region has the DNA TGTGCCTGGAGTGTTAGGGGTGATCAGCCCCAGCATTTT. This gives the protein CAWSVRGDQPQHF.